This TCR beta chain is from a study of PD-1 blockade in classical Hodgkin lymphoma. Profiling relied on immunoSEQ multiplex PCR, and the TCRdb table lists in-frame clones only, not all of them. The table lists some 16,000 clones, about two thirds of them singletons. The CDR3 covers 14 residues. Germline V gives CDR1 SGHRS, CDR2 YFSETQ. V was pared by 2 bases and J by 7 bases, with 2 bases of the junction left unmatched. Study outcomes and limitations: Before treatment, complete responders showed about the same diversity as newly diagnosed patients. Newly diagnosed patients reportedly trailed healthy donors in baseline TCR diversity. TCR diversity rose significantly by C4D1 in CD4+ but not CD8+ cells.

Each patient's relapse followed autologous stem cell transplantation, and brentuximab vedotin exposure varied. In regard to this clone: Its antigen is not known.

V is TRBV5-1 and J is TRBJ2-1; 11 bases align to TRBD2. The specimen was peripheral blood mononuclear cells (PBMCs), collected before the second cycle of nivolumab. The clonotype was recovered from a human donor with classical Hodgkin lymphoma. The CDR3 sequence: CASSFSGRENEQFF. The CDR3 nucleotides read TGCGCCAGCAGCTTTAGCGGGAGGGAGAATGAGCAGTTCTTC.